The 10 T cell receptor beta chains listed next were all sequenced from one sample in a study of monozygotic twins with inflammatory bowel disease. TCRdb reprocessed the 5' RACE reads and stores each CDR3 protein as one record, lacking DNA. Its table records about 140,000 distinct CDR3 sequences. The sequenced material came from blood. The receptors here all came from a human donor with ulcerative colitis or Crohn's disease, or a healthy co-twin of an affected twin (not recorded which).

The V call is TRBV4-2, the J call TRBJ2-1; with no DNA, the TCRdb D assignment of TRBD2 cannot be verified. Germline CDR1 is LGHNA and CDR2 is YNFKEQ. This CDR3 spans 15 amino acids. The CDR3 spells CASRPRGGTYNEQFF.

The CDR3 protein is CASSDSGGDYNEQFF. The rearrangement links TRBV6-4 to TRBJ2-1; TCRdb's D gene call, TRBD1, goes unchecked for lack of DNA. The CDR3 has 15 residues. Germline assignment: CDR1 MRHNA and CDR2 SNTAGT.

The gene calls are TRBV19 and TRBJ2-7; TCRdb's D call of TRBD1 is untestable without DNA. The CDR3 runs to 14 residues. Germline V CDR1 and CDR2: LNHDA, SQIVND (reference sequence). CDR3 protein: CASSNLDNLYEQYF.

This rearrangement joins TRBV10-3 to TRBJ2-1; the D call from TCRdb, TRBD1, cannot be confirmed without DNA. The CDR3 contains 15 residues. Germline lookup yields CDR1 ENHRY and CDR2 SYGVKD. CDR3 residues: CAISESQGNRNEQFF.

The rearrangement joins TRBV5-1 to TRBJ2-2. The CDR3 consists of 13 residues. Looked up from germline, CDR1 is SGHRS and CDR2 is YFSETQ. CDR3 protein: CASSLLLPGELFF.

The chain combines TRBV24-1 with TRBJ2-7; TCRdb selects TRBD1, and the lack of DNA leaves this call unchecked. CDR1 and CDR2 from the germline V gene are KGHDR and SFDVKD. This CDR3 is 12 amino acids long. The CDR3 sequence is CAAGTGSYEQYF.

The chain uses TRBV5-1 and TRBJ2-7. Per the germline V gene, CDR1 is SGHRS and CDR2 is YFSETQ. CDR3 size: 13 residues. The CDR3 loop reads CASSLTPYYEQYF.

The rearrangement uses TRBV18 and TRBJ1-5; TCRdb's D gene call, TRBD1, goes unchecked for lack of DNA. CDR1 is KGHSH and CDR2 is LQKENI in the germline V gene. The CDR3 is 16 residues long. The CDR3 reads CASSLLTGGTNQPQHF.

The chain links TRBV20-1 to TRBJ2-5; TCRdb's D call, TRBD1, is unchecked because there is no DNA. Germline V CDR1 and CDR2: DFQATT, SNEGSKA (reference sequence). This CDR3 is built from 15 residues. Here the CDR3 reads CSASPLGGGSETQYF.

The rearrangement joins TRBV4-3 to TRBJ2-3; TCRdb names TRBD2, which stays unverified in the absence of DNA. Germline CDR1 reads LGHNA; CDR2 reads YSLEER. The length of the CDR3 is 15 residues. This CDR3 is CASSQGLAPPDTQYF.